Each of the 23 T cell receptor beta chains below was sequenced from the same sample in a study of cytomegalovirus exposure and HLA in healthy donors. Primers: 60 Vbeta forward and 13 Jbeta reverse. The repertoire was sequenced with immunoSEQ multiplex PCR; TCRdb's copy has only in-frame clones and lacks some. The sample has under 200,000 clones; almost 75% are singletons. The sample taken for sequencing was PBMCs. All receptors derive from a woman between 18 and 29 years old in good health and CMV-seropositive.

This clone was seen only once. The genes are TRBV7-2 and TRBJ2-5, with 7 bases aligning to TRBD1. The CDR3 spans 16 residues. V shed 3 bases, J shed 7 bases, and the junction held 14 bases outside the gene matches. CDR1 and CDR2 from the germline V gene are SGHTA and FQGNSA. In DNA form, the CDR3 reads TGTGCCAGCAGCTTCGGCGGTAGGGGACAGAGTGGGACCCAGTACTTC. It encodes CASSFGGRGQSGTQYF.

This chain links TRBV4-3 with TRBJ1-4; D perhaps matches TRBD1 (6 bases). CDR3 length: 16 residues. V was cut by 0 bases and J by 7 bases, with 15 bases left in between. Looked up from germline, CDR1 is LGHNA and CDR2 is YSLEER. The CDR3 spells CASSQEWGPGAEKLFF. The CDR3 nucleotides are TGCGCCAGCAGCCAAGAATGGGGGCCTGGAGCTGAAAAACTGTTTTTT.

V gene TRBV10-3 combines with J gene TRBJ2-3; D might be TRBD2 (5 bases). The CDR3 is 18 residues long. V lost 0 bases to trimming and J lost 6 bases, with 22 bases between them. Germline loops: CDR1 ENHRY, CDR2 SYGVKD. The CDR3 reads CAISESRGLAVGSDTQYF. For the CDR3, the DNA is TGTGCCATCAGTGAGTCACGTGGGCTAGCAGTGGGGTCGGATACGCAGTATTTT.

Remarks on this clone: Other DNA sequences in this sample translate to the same CDR3. CDR3 loop: CAISETRQGPNEKLFF. CDR3 nucleotide sequence: TGTGCCATCAGTGAGACCCGACAGGGACCTAATGAAAAACTGTTTTTT. The chain uses TRBV10-3 and TRBJ1-4; the match to TRBD1 covers 7 bases. Germline loops: CDR1 ENHRY, CDR2 SYGVKD. The V and J ends lost 2 bases and 3 bases, in that order; junction bases with no gene match: 6. The CDR3 runs to 16 residues.

The chain recombines TRBV7-2 with TRBJ2-1; D perhaps matches TRBD1 (7 bases). The germline V gene has CDR1 SGHTA and CDR2 FQGNSA. CDR3 length: 13 residues. V shed 5 bases and J shed 9 bases, with 14 bases lying between them. As DNA, the CDR3 is TGTGCCAGCAGCCCAGGGGGGCGGAGTGAGCAGTTCTTC. Protein sequence: CASSPGGRSEQFF. The complete variable domain, with remaining parts taken from reference TRBV7-2 and TRBJ2-1, reads GAGVSQSPSNKVTEKGKDVELRCDPISGHTALYWYRQSLGQGLEFLIYFQGNSAPDKSGLPSDRFSAERTGGSVSTLTIQRTQQEDSAVYLCASSPGGRSEQFFGPGTRLTVL.

Written as DNA, the CDR3 is TGTGCCAGCAGCCAAGATACTAGCGGGCCCACCTACGAGCAGTACTTC. Translation: CASSQDTSGPTYEQYF. The chain employs TRBV4-2 and TRBJ2-7; 9 positions agree with TRBD2. Germline trimming cut 0 bases from V and 2 bases from J; bases unmatched to any gene: 5. The CDR3 extends over 16 amino acids. CDR1 and CDR2 (germline): LGHNA, YNFKEQ.

This clone was picked up a small number of times. The same CDR3 arises from other DNA sequences in this sample as well. The chain employs TRBV4-3 and TRBJ2-3; tentative D call: TRBD1 (5 bases). The V gene lost 0 bases and the J gene lost 6 bases, with 7 bases spanning the gap. The V gene's germline CDR1 is LGHNA and CDR2 YSLEER. This CDR3 spans 13 amino acids. The CDR3 reads CASSQDRGDTQYF. In DNA form, the CDR3 reads TGCGCCAGCAGCCAAGATAGGGGCGATACGCAGTATTTT.

The V and J genes are TRBV5-4 and TRBJ1-6, with TRBD1 matching 7 bases. J was trimmed by 2 bases and V by 5 bases; bases with no gene match: 7. The germline V gene encodes CDR1 SGHNT and CDR2 YYREEE (reference sequence). The CDR3 length is 16 residues. CDR3 protein: CASRKQGNTYNSPLHF. In nucleotides, the CDR3 is TGTGCCAGCAGAAAACAGGGGAACACCTATAATTCACCCCTCCACTTT.

The chain recombines TRBV5-4 with TRBJ2-3; D may be TRBD2 (7 bases). Germline CDR1 and CDR2: SGHNT and YYREEE (reference sequence). Deletions cut 4 bases from V and 5 bases from J, with 17 bases between. This CDR3 region has 15 residues. The CDR3 nucleotides are TGTGCCAGCAGCCTGGAAGGGGGGGCCGTAGATACGCAGTATTTT. Its protein is CASSLEGGAVDTQYF.

This clone was observed a few times. The chain joins TRBV28 to TRBJ1-4; 8 bases fit TRBD1. CDR1 MDHEN and CDR2 SYDVKM come from the germline V gene. CDR3 size: 14 residues. V trimming: 7 bases; J trimming: 8 bases; junction bases outside the gene matches: 9. The CDR3 loop is CASNTRTGLEKLFF. The DNA of the CDR3 is TGTGCCAGCAATACTAGGACAGGGTTGGAAAAACTGTTTTTT. The complete variable domain, with remaining parts taken from reference TRBV28 and TRBJ1-4, reads DVKVTQSSRYLVKRTGEKVFLECVQDMDHENMFWYRQDPGLGLRLIYFSYDVKMKEKGDIPEGYSVSREKKERFSLILESASTNQTSMYLCASNTRTGLEKLFFGSGTQLSVL.

V gene TRBV6-6 combines with J gene TRBJ1-5; D possibly corresponds to TRBD1 (5 bases). CDR3 size: 14 residues. V was cut by 2 bases and J by 2 bases, with 7 bases left in between. Germline-derived CDR1 and CDR2 are MNHNY and SVGAGI (reference sequence). The CDR3 DNA sequence: TGTGCCAGCAGTTACGGGGCCCGCAATCAGCCCCAGCATTTT. Its protein is CASSYGARNQPQHF.

The chain carries TRBV10-3 and TRBJ2-3, with D possibly matching TRBD1 (5 bases). Trimming stripped 0 bases from V and 0 bases from J, with 19 bases between. Germline V CDR1 and CDR2: ENHRY, SYGVKD. CDR3 length equals 19 residues. CDR3 in DNA: TGTGCCATCAGTGAGTCGAGGACACAGTCTCCTACTAGCACAGATACGCAGTATTTT. Protein: CAISESRTQSPTSTDTQYF.

The chain couples TRBV19 to TRBJ1-1, with 8 bases that match TRBD1. The germline CDR1 and CDR2 sequences are LNHDA and SQIVND (reference sequence). This CDR3 is built from 13 residues. Trimming took 3 bases from V and 4 from J; bases not matched to a gene: 1. DNA of the CDR3: TGTGCCAGTAGTATGGACAGGGCCACTGAAGCTTTCTTT. This translates into CASSMDRATEAFF.

The chain employs TRBV2 and TRBJ2-3; possible D gene TRBD2, 6 bases. This CDR3 is built from 15 residues. Trimming removed 3 bases from V and 0 bases from J, with 10 bases in between. CDR1 SNHLY and CDR2 FYNNEI come from the germline V gene. The CDR3 DNA follows: TGTGCCAGCAGTGAGATAAGCGGGAGCACAGATACGCAGTATTTT. Its translation: CASSEISGSTDTQYF.

This chain uses TRBV28 with TRBJ2-7; 7 bases map to TRBD1. V shed 8 bases and J 3 bases; nucleotides not matched to a gene: 7. Looked up from germline, CDR1 is MDHEN and CDR2 is SYDVKM. This CDR3 comprises 13 residues. The CDR3 reads CASWAGQVYEQYF. CDR3 in DNA: TGTGCCAGCTGGGCAGGACAGGTCTACGAGCAGTACTTC. Full variable domain (remainder filled in from reference TRBV28 and TRBJ2-7): DVKVTQSSRYLVKRTGEKVFLECVQDMDHENMFWYRQDPGLGLRLIYFSYDVKMKEKGDIPEGYSVSREKKERFSLILESASTNQTSMYLCASWAGQVYEQYFGPGTRLTVT.

The chain recombines TRBV2 with TRBJ2-1; 12 bases are shared with TRBD2. Germline loops: CDR1 SNHLY, CDR2 FYNNEI. The V and J ends lost 2 bases and 1 base, in that order; junction bases with no gene match: 3. This CDR3 is 17 amino acids long. The CDR3 sequence: CASSELAGGPSYNEQFF. In nucleotides, the CDR3 is TGTGCCAGCAGTGAACTAGCGGGGGGGCCTTCCTACAATGAGCAGTTCTTC.

Only a few counts were recorded for this clone. The gene calls are TRBV2 and TRBJ2-5, with D perhaps TRBD1 (6 bases). In germline, CDR1 is SNHLY, CDR2 FYNNEI. The CDR3 has 16 residues. V dropped 5 bases and J dropped 2 bases, with 18 bases sitting between them. This CDR3 is CASSFDTGSGQETQYF. The CDR3, as DNA: TGTGCCAGCAGTTTCGATACAGGGAGTGGGCAAGAGACCCAGTACTTC.

The J gene is TRBJ1-1, the V gene TRBV5-1; 9 nucleotides align to TRBD1. CDR1 and CDR2 (germline): SGHRS, YFSETQ. Trimming at V came to 4 bases and at J to 4 bases, leaving 5 bases not matched to a gene. The CDR3 totals 14 residues. The CDR3, as DNA: TGCGCCAGCAGCCCCCGGGACAGGGTCACTGAAGCTTTCTTT. Translating it yields CASSPRDRVTEAFF.

The chain employs TRBV10-1 and TRBJ2-7, with D maybe TRBD1 (5 bases). Per the germline V gene, CDR1 is WNHNN and CDR2 is SYGVQD (reference sequence). The CDR3 is 18 residues long. The V end was cut by 2 bases, the J end by 1 base, with 21 bases between. This chain's CDR3 is CASSERVRVAFKSYEQYF. The CDR3 DNA is TGCGCCAGCAGTGAGAGGGTCAGGGTGGCCTTTAAGTCCTACGAGCAGTACTTC.

The V call is TRBV7-8, the J call TRBJ1-5, with D possibly TRBD1 on 6 matching bases. V lost 4 bases and J 6 bases, leaving 16 bases between the germline ends. Germline V gene lookup returns CDR1 SGHVS and CDR2 FQNEAQ. CDR3 length: 15 residues. The CDR3 protein is CASSSRWTVGQPQHF. DNA for the CDR3: TGTGCCAGCAGCTCAAGGTGGACAGTCGGTCAGCCCCAGCATTTT.

The CDR3 nucleotides read TGCAGCGTCACGGGACTCGTTGGAGAGAGGACAGATACGCAGTATTTT. It yields the protein CSVTGLVGERTDTQYF. The chain recombines TRBV29-1 with TRBJ2-3; possible D gene TRBD2, 6 bases. There are 16 residues in the CDR3. Germline values: CDR1 SQVTM, CDR2 ANQGSEA. V was trimmed by 6 bases and J by 3 bases, leaving 22 bases between them.

This clone was recorded only once. V gene TRBV15 combines with J gene TRBJ2-3, with 7 positions matching TRBD1. CDR1 LNHNV and CDR2 YYDKDF come from the germline V gene (reference sequence). J was trimmed by 5 bases and V by 5 bases; bases with no gene match: 10. The CDR3 is made up of 15 amino acids. The CDR3 sequence: CATSSRVTGVDTQYF. In DNA form, the CDR3 reads TGTGCCACCAGCTCCCGAGTCACAGGGGTAGATACGCAGTATTTT.

This chain joins TRBV2 and TRBJ2-1, with 13 nucleotides matching TRBD2. The V segment lost 6 bases and the J segment 5 bases; nucleotides outside the gene matches: 4. This CDR3 region has 15 residues. CDR1 and CDR2 from the germline V gene are SNHLY and FYNNEI. CDR3 sequence: CASSPGLAGHNEQFF. The CDR3, as DNA: TGTGCCAGCAGCCCGGGACTAGCGGGGCACAATGAGCAGTTCTTC.